Listed below are T cell receptor beta chains from one sample, sequenced in a study of T cell changes during pregnancy in multiple sclerosis. Sequencing used immunoSEQ multiplex PCR; TCRdb keeps in-frame clones, though not all of them. This table has 33,000 or so clones, 90% to 95% appearing once. The specimen was CD8+ T cells from peripheral blood mononuclear cells, collected in the second trimester of pregnancy. Every receptor here comes from a female donor in good health, enrolled as a control in a pregnancy study. CDR3s include the opening cysteine and the closing phenylalanine or tryptophan. A D gene is named only where the DNA matches it firmly. For some rows the clone size is stated as once, few or many, or as a class when expanded; others skip it.

D,V,size,J,CDR3,DNA
-,TRBV23-1,-,TRBJ1-1,CASTGAAANTEAFF,TGCGCCAGCACAGGGGCCGCGGCGAACACTGAAGCTTTCTTT
TRBD1,TRBV29-1,-,TRBJ2-7,CSVEGDSHYEQYF,TGCAGCGTTGAAGGGGACAGTCACTACGAGCAGTACTTC
TRBD1,TRBV11-2,-,TRBJ2-7,CASSISRPGTGTYEQYF,TGTGCCAGCAGCATCTCCAGACCCGGGACAGGGACCTACGAGCAGTACTTC
-,TRBV27,-,TRBJ2-7,CASSRGRGYEQYF,TGTGCCAGCAGCCGAGGGCGCGGCTACGAGCAGTACTTC
-,TRBV29-1,once,TRBJ1-5,CSVDGGGNQPQHF,TGCAGCGTTGATGGGGGGGGCAATCAGCCCCAGCATTTT
TRBD1,TRBV6-5,-,TRBJ1-2,CASSYSQGVGHGYTF,TGTGCCAGCAGTTATTCGCAGGGGGTGGGGCATGGCTACACCTTC
TRBD1,TRBV7-9,-,TRBJ2-2,CASSPGTGAGGELFF,TGTGCCAGCAGCCCCGGGACAGGGGCTGGCGGGGAGCTGTTTTTT
-,TRBV20-1,-,TRBJ2-1,CSARSYNEQFF,TGCAGTGCTAGGTCTTACAATGAGCAGTTCTTC
-,TRBV27,-,TRBJ1-2,CASSLSTGVDGYTF,TGTGCCAGCAGTTTATCTACGGGGGTGGATGGCTACACCTTC
-,TRBV7-2,-,TRBJ2-7,CASSLRGQSTYEQYF,TGTGCCAGCAGCTTAAGAGGACAATCTACTTACGAGCAGTACTTC
-,TRBV29-1,once,TRBJ1-1,CSVEDYPSGGATEAFF,TGCAGCGTTGAAGACTACCCCAGCGGGGGTGCCACTGAAGCTTTCTTT
-,TRBV11-3,medium-sized,TRBJ2-7,CASSATPGSYEQYF,TGTGCCAGCAGCGCGACGCCAGGGTCCTACGAGCAGTACTTC
TRBD1,TRBV7-9,-,TRBJ2-7,CASSTGQGGEQYF,TGTGCCAGCAGCACGGGACAGGGGGGCGAGCAGTACTTC
TRBD2,TRBV6-5,-,TRBJ2-7,CATRASGSEQYF,TGTGCCACCAGAGCTAGCGGGTCCGAGCAGTACTTC
-,TRBV29-1,-,TRBJ2-5,CSVEDNVEQVWETQYF,TGCAGCGTTGAAGACAACGTTGAACAGGTCTGGGAGACCCAGTACTTC
TRBD1,TRBV19,-,TRBJ2-1,CASSGDRAYNEQFF,TGTGCCAGTAGTGGTGACAGGGCATACAATGAGCAGTTCTTC
-,TRBV6-6,-,TRBJ1-1,CASSASGGGTEAFF,TGTGCCAGCAGTGCCTCTGGCGGGGGCACTGAAGCTTTCTTT
-,TRBV29-1,once,TRBJ2-2,CSVREQGYSTGELFF,TGCAGCGTTCGCGAACAGGGTTATAGCACCGGGGAGCTGTTTTTT
TRBD1,TRBV6-4,-,TRBJ2-3,CASSASQGATDTQYF,TGTGCCAGCAGTGCCTCACAGGGGGCGACAGATACGCAGTATTTT
-,TRBV27,-,TRBJ1-5,CASSVPGVGQPQHF,TGTGCCAGCAGTGTCCCAGGGGTCGGCCAGCCCCAGCATTTT
TRBD1,TRBV4-1,-,TRBJ1-2,CASSQDFPGQINYGYTF,TGCGCCAGCAGCCAGGACTTTCCGGGACAGATTAACTATGGCTACACCTTC
-,TRBV7-9,-,TRBJ1-2,CASTGEGGLQGYTF,TGTGCCAGCACTGGTGAGGGGGGGCTCCAGGGCTACACCTTC
TRBD1,TRBV27,-,TRBJ2-1,CASSLSPGGLRNEQFF,TGTGCCAGCAGTTTATCGCCAGGGGGCTTAAGGAATGAGCAGTTCTTC
TRBD1,TRBV4-3,-,TRBJ1-2,CASTIATGGEGYTF,TGCGCCAGCACCATTGCGACAGGGGGCGAAGGCTACACCTTC
TRBD1,TRBV27,once,TRBJ2-3,CASSLDRVVDTQYF,TGTGCCAGCAGTTTAGACAGGGTGGTAGATACGCAGTATTTT
-,TRBV4-1,-,TRBJ2-7,CASSQQGNGEQYF,TGCGCCAGCAGCCAACAGGGGAATGGGGAGCAGTACTTC
-,TRBV7-2,-,TRBJ1-1,CASSSPGRSTEAFF,TGTGCCAGCAGCTCACCAGGGAGGAGCACTGAAGCTTTCTTT
TRBD1,TRBV14,-,TRBJ2-1,CASSQAPPGGLYNEQFF,TGTGCCAGCAGCCAAGCCCCACCAGGGGGCTTATACAATGAGCAGTTCTTC
-,TRBV4-2,-,TRBJ1-1,CASSPGHANTEAFF,TGTGCCAGCAGCCCGGGACACGCGAACACTGAAGCTTTCTTT
TRBD1,TRBV12-5,few,TRBJ1-1,CASGRQGPMNTEAFF,TGTGCTAGTGGACGACAGGGGCCCATGAACACTGAAGCTTTCTTT
TRBD1,TRBV25-1,-,TRBJ2-1,CASSEYYPTGAPYNEQFF,TGTGCCAGCAGTGAATATTACCCAACAGGGGCTCCCTACAATGAGCAGTTCTTC
TRBD1,TRBV7-9,-,TRBJ2-5,CASSDGTGGAKTQYF,TGTGCCAGCAGCGATGGGACAGGGGGCGCGAAGACCCAGTACTTC
-,TRBV27,-,TRBJ2-7,CASSFRGHEQYF,TGTGCCAGCAGTTTCAGGGGTCACGAGCAGTACTTC
-,TRBV10-3,-,TRBJ1-2,CAIGGAEGYTF,TGTGCCATCGGGGGGGCGGAAGGCTACACCTTC
TRBD1,TRBV13,-,TRBJ1-4,CASSPGGFQGAGEKLFF,TGTGCCAGCAGCCCCGGAGGGTTTCAGGGGGCAGGTGAAAAACTGTTTTTT
TRBD1,TRBV7-9,-,TRBJ1-1,CASSPADRTGVTEAFF,TGTGCCAGCAGCCCCGCCGATAGGACAGGGGTCACTGAAGCTTTCTTT
-,TRBV11-2,-,TRBJ2-3,CASHRQATSTDTQYF,TGTGCCAGCCACCGACAGGCGACTAGCACAGATACGCAGTATTTT
TRBD1,TRBV5-6,-,TRBJ1-5,CASSLSLNRGGSEDQPQHF,TGTGCCAGCAGCTTGTCCTTAAACAGGGGAGGTAGTGAGGATCAGCCCCAGCATTTT
TRBD1,TRBV15,-,TRBJ2-1,CATRGQGASLEQFF,TGTGCCACCAGAGGACAGGGGGCTTCATTAGAGCAGTTCTTC
-,TRBV4-1,-,TRBJ1-1,CASSQETGFTEAFF,TGCGCCAGCAGCCAAGAAACAGGGTTCACTGAAGCTTTCTTT
TRBD1,TRBV6-1,-,TRBJ2-5,CASWWTGTGETQYF,TGTGCCAGCTGGTGGACAGGGACCGGGGAGACCCAGTACTTC
-,TRBV15,-,TRBJ1-1,CATSIAEDTEAFF,TGTGCCACCAGCATCGCGGAGGACACTGAAGCTTTCTTT
-,TRBV29-1,-,TRBJ2-5,CSVEGGEETQYF,TGCAGCGTTGAGGGGGGAGAAGAGACCCAGTACTTC
-,TRBV9,-,TRBJ2-7,CASSDHISYEQYF,TGTGCCAGCAGCGACCACATTTCCTACGAGCAGTACTTC
TRBD1,TRBV6-1,-,TRBJ1-3,CASSGPGQGFSGNTIYF,TGTGCCAGCAGTGGTCCGGGACAGGGCTTCTCTGGAAACACCATATATTTT
-,TRBV5-4,-,TRBJ2-5,CASSFRGWMQETQYF,TGTGCCAGCAGCTTCCGGGGGTGGATGCAAGAGACCCAGTACTTC
-,TRBV12-5,-,TRBJ1-2,CASVEQEYGYTF,TGTGCTAGTGTCGAACAGGAGTATGGCTACACCTTC
TRBD1,TRBV4-1,once,TRBJ1-2,CASSQDPPGQGYGYTF,TGCGCCAGCAGCCAAGATCCTCCGGGACAGGGTTATGGCTACACCTTC
-,TRBV27,-,TRBJ1-1,CASFMNTEAFF,TGTGCCAGCTTCATGAACACTGAAGCTTTCTTT
TRBD2,TRBV27,once,TRBJ2-7,CASSLRGGGTYEQYF,TGTGCCAGCAGTTTGCGCGGGGGGGGAACCTACGAGCAGTACTTC
TRBD1,TRBV5-5,-,TRBJ1-1,CASSERGGYRDTEAFF,TGTGCCAGCAGCGAGCGAGGGGGCTACCGGGACACTGAAGCTTTCTTT
-,TRBV19,-,TRBJ1-1,CASKTGNTEAFF,TGTGCCAGTAAAACAGGGAACACTGAAGCTTTCTTT
-,TRBV29-1,-,TRBJ2-1,CSVEVLTGIREQFF,TGCAGCGTTGAAGTATTAACAGGGATTAGGGAGCAGTTCTTC
TRBD2,TRBV9,-,TRBJ2-3,CASSPSWASGGSTDTQYF,TGTGCCAGCAGCCCAAGCTGGGCTAGCGGGGGGAGCACAGATACGCAGTATTTT
-,TRBV7-8,-,TRBJ1-5,CASSSSLSDYQPQHF,TGTGCCAGCAGCTCGAGTCTCTCTGACTATCAGCCCCAGCATTTT